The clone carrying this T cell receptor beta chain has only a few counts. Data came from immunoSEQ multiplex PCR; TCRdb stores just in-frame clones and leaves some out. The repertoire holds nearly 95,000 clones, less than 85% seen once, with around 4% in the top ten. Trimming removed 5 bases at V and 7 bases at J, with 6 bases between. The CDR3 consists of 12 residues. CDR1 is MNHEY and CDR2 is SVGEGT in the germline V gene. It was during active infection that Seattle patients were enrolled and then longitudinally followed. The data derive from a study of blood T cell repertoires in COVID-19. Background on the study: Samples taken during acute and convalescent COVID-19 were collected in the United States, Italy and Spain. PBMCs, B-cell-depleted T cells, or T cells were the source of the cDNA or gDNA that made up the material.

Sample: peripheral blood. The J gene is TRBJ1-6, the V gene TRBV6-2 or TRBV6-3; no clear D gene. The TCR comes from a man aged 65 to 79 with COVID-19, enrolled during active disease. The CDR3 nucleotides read TGTGCCAGCAGTATGGGCAATTCACCCCTCCACTTT. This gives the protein CASSMGNSPLHF.